The T cell receptor (beta chain) described here comes from a study of shared clonotypes between healthy human individuals. Study-wide results and caveats: Among donors, the sharing of clonotypes was expected to be influenced by sequencing depth.

Points on this clone: Its specificity is not known.

Naive CD8 populations comprised CD45RO-negative cells positively selected for CCR7, excluding terminally differentiated effector memory CD45RA+ cells. For sorted subsets, 150 to 200 ng DNA per replicate equaled approximately 32,000 T cell genomes. Source study methods: ImmunoSEQ junction-only sequences lacked quality scores, so their filtering differed. The repertoire was sequenced with immunoSEQ multiplex PCR; TCRdb's copy has only in-frame clones and lacks some. The V and J calls and the clone size are those of that table, but D and trimming were determined from the DNA. The sample shows some 2.1 million clones, just under 95% of them seen only once. Trimming removed 7 bases at V and 1 base at J, with 11 bases between. Germline CDR1 and CDR2: MNHEY and SMNVEV (reference sequence). CDR3 length: 15 amino acids.

The V call is TRBV27, the J call TRBJ2-6; a possible D gene is TRBD2 (5 bases). This receptor was obtained from a man aged 18 to 29 in good health. Some clones in this sample may be carry-over from other donors' samples. The material sequenced was naive CD8+ T cells from PBMCs. CDR3: CASTSFSSGANVLTF. CDR3 bases: TGTGCCAGCACTAGCTTCTCGTCTGGGGCCAACGTCCTGACTTTC.